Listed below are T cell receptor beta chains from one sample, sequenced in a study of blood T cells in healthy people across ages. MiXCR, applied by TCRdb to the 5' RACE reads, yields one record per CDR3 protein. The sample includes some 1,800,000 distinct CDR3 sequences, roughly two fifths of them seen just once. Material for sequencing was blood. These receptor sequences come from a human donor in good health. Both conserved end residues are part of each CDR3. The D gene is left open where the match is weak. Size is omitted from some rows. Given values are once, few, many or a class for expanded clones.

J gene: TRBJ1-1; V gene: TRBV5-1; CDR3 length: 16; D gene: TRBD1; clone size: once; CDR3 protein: CASSLGTGGENTEAFF; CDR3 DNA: TGCGCCAGCAGCTTGGGGACAGGGGGTGAGAACACTGAAGCTTTCTTT
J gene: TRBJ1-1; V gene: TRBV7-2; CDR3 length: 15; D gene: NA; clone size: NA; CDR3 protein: CASSRPGRTNTEAFF; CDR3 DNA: TGTGCCAGCAGCCGCCCGGGACGGACGAACACTGAAGCTTTCTTT
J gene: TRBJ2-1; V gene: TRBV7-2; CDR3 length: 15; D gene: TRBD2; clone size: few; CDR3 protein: CASSLVGTTNNEQFF; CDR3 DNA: TGTGCCAGCAGCTTAGTTGGGACTACCAACAATGAGCAGTTCTTC
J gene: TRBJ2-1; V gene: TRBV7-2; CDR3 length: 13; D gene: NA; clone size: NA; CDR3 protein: CASSQPSSTEQFF; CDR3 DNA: TGTGCCAGCAGTCAGCCCTCCTCCACGGAGCAGTTCTTC
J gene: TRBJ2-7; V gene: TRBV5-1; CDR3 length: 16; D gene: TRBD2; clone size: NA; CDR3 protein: CASSSVLAGATYEQYF; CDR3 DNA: TGCGCCAGCAGCTCCGTTCTAGCGGGGGCTACCTACGAGCAGTACTTC
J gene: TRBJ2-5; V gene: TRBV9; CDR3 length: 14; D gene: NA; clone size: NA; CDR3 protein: CASSGRQDQETQYF; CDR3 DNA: TGTGCCAGCAGCGGTAGACAGGATCAAGAGACCCAGTACTTC
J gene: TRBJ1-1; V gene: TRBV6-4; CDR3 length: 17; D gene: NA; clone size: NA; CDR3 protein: CASSDSSRAGQDTEAFF; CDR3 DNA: TGTGCCAGCAGTGACTCGAGTCGGGCAGGGCAGGACACTGAAGCTTTCTTT
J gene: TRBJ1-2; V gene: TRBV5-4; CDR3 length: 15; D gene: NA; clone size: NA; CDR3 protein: CASSFRQTPGDGYTF; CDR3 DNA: TGTGCCAGCAGCTTCAGACAGACCCCAGGAGATGGCTACACCTTC
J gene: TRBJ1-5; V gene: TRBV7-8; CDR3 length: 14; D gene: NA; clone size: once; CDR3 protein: CASSHGGATQPQHF; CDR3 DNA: TGTGCCAGCAGCCATGGGGGGGCTACTCAGCCCCAGCATTTT
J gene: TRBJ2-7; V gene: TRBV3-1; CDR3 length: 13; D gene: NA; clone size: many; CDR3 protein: CASSQDLVYEQYF; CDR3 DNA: TGTGCCAGCAGCCAAGATCTTGTCTACGAGCAGTACTTC
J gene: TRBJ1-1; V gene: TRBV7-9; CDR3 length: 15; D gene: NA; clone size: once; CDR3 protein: CASSSWIGGVTEAFF; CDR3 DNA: TGTGCCAGCAGCTCCTGGATAGGGGGGGTCACTGAAGCTTTCTTT
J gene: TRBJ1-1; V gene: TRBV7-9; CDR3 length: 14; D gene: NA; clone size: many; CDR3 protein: CASSFRGGSTEAFF; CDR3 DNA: TGTGCCAGCAGCTTCAGGGGTGGAAGCACTGAAGCTTTCTTT
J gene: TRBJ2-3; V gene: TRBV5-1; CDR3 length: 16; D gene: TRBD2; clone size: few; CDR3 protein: CASNSGRSRGTDTQYF; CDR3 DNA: TGCGCCAGCAATTCCGGGAGGAGTCGGGGGACAGATACGCAGTATTTT
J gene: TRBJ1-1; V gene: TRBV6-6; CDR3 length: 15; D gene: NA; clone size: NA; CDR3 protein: CVSSYSRSENTEAFF; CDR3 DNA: TGTGTCAGCAGTTACTCGAGGTCCGAGAACACTGAAGCTTTCTTT
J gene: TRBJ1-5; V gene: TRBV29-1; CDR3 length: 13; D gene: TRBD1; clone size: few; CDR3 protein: CSARQGDSQPQHF; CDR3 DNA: TGCAGCGCACGACAGGGAGATAGTCAGCCCCAGCATTTT
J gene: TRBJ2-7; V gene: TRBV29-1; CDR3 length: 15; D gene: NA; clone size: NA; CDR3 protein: CSFRDPGLTTYEQYF; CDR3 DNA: TGCAGCTTTAGGGATCCGGGACTCACGACCTACGAGCAGTACTTC
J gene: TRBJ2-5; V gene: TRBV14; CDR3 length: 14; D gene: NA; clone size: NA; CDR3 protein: CASSQDREQETQYF; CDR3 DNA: TGTGCCAGCAGCCAAGATCGAGAGCAAGAGACCCAGTACTTC
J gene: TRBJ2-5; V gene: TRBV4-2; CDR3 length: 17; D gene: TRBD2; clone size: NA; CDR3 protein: CASSQAVSGSNQETQYF; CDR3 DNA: TGTGCCAGCAGCCAAGCTGTTAGCGGGAGCAACCAAGAGACCCAGTACTTC
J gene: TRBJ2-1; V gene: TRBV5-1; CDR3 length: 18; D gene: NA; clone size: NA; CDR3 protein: CASSFRTVDSPAINEQFF; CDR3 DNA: TGCGCCAGCAGCTTTAGGACAGTAGATTCTCCGGCGATCAATGAGCAGTTCTTC
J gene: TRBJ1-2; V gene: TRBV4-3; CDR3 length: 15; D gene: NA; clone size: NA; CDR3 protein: CASSQDLGGAKGYTF; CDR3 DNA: TGCGCCAGCAGCCAAGATCTTGGGGGGGCTAAGGGCTACACCTTC
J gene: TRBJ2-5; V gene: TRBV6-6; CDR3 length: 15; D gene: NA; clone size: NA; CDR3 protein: CASSYSRSAQETQYF; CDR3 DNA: TGTGCCAGCAGTTACTCGAGGTCGGCCCAAGAGACCCAGTACTTC
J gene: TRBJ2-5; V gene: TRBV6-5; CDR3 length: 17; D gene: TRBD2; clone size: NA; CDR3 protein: CASSYAGLGVLQETQYF; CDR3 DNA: TGTGCCAGCAGTTACGCGGGACTAGGAGTACTCCAAGAGACCCAGTACTTC
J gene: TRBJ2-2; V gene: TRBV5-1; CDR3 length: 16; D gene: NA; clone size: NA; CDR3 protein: CASSLQPRAVSGELFF; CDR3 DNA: TGCGCCAGCAGCTTGCAGCCCAGGGCGGTCTCCGGGGAGCTGTTTTTT
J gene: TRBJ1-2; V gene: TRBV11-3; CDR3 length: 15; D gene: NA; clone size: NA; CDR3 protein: CASSLDGASGYGYTF; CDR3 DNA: TGTGCCAGCAGCTTAGATGGCGCCTCGGGATATGGCTACACCTTC
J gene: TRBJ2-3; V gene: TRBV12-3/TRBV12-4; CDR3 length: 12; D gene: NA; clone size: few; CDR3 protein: CASSLGVLQQYF; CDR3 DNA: TGTGCCAGCAGTTTGGGTGTCCTGCAGCAGTATTTT